This T cell receptor beta chain emerged from a study of shared clonotypes between healthy human individuals. Sequencing was performed with immunoSEQ multiplex PCR; in TCRdb, only in-frame clones are kept and a portion is missing. The table lists fewer than 130,000 clones, 65% to 75% of them singletons. Sequencing used memory CD8+ T cells sorted from blood. The subset denotes: CD45RO+ cells pooled with CCR7-negative TemRA cells. This TCR was recovered from a woman in her twenties or thirties in good health.

The CDR3 loop is CASKFGLGLAKNIQYF. The CDR3 nucleotides are TGTGCCAGCAAGTTCGGTCTGGGACTAGCCAAAAACATTCAGTACTTC. The chain joins TRBV2 to TRBJ2-4; maybe TRBD2 (6 bases). Germline V gene data show CDR1 as SNHLY and CDR2 as FYNNEI. V lost 7 bases and J 0 bases, leaving 16 bases between the germline ends. The CDR3 is made up of 16 amino acids. The whole variable domain, remainder taken from reference TRBV2 and TRBJ2-4, is EPEVTQTPSHQVTQMGQEVILRCVPISNHLYFYWYRQILGQKVEFLVSFYNNEISEKSEIFDDQFSVERPDGSNFTLKIRSTKLEDSAMYFCASKFGLGLAKNIQYFGAGTRLSVL.